This T cell receptor beta chain derives from a study of cytomegalovirus exposure and HLA in healthy donors. Worth noting for this clone: Its antigen is unidentified.

The PCR used 60 Vbeta and 13 Jbeta primers. TCRdb's table, derived via immunoSEQ multiplex PCR, lists solely in-frame clones and lacks some. The table records 95,000 to 110,000 clones, around 76% of them present only once. Germline-derived CDR1 and CDR2 are GTSNPN and SVGIG (reference sequence). The CDR3 runs 13 residues. V dropped 0 bases and J dropped 4 bases, with 7 bases sitting between them. General study results and limits: A later analysis showed TCR association rates differing by HLA locus, peaking at DRB1 and lowest at HLA-C. Common viral pathogens were later found to be apparently linked to several of the most significant clusters. Researchers counted around 180 TCR beta chains as cytomegalovirus-associated. Excluded were some V segments that proved indistinguishable, including TRBV6-2 and TRBV6-3.

The chain combines TRBV30 with TRBJ1-5; D remains ambiguous. The source material was PBMCs. The origin of this receptor is a man younger than 45 in good health and CMV-seropositive. CDR3 sequence: CAWSVLENQPQHF. The CDR3, as DNA: TGTGCCTGGAGTGTACTAGAGAATCAGCCCCAGCATTTT.